These 13 T cell receptor beta chains came from one sample sequenced in a study of cytomegalovirus exposure and HLA in healthy donors. The PCR was carried out with 60 Vbeta primers and 13 Jbeta primers. Some clones are missing from TCRdb's copy, which holds only in-frame ones; the method was immunoSEQ multiplex PCR. The data contain under 150,000 clones, 83% of them seen just once; the ten biggest clones take up roughly 1.2%. The sample consisted of PBMCs. The receptor source for this set is a girl aged 2 to 10 in good health and CMV-seronegative.

The CDR3 is CASSPGTGSYEQYF. In DNA, the CDR3 is TGTGCCAGCAGTCCCGGGACAGGGTCCTACGAGCAGTACTTC. The V call is TRBV6-5, the J call TRBJ2-5; TRBD1 agrees at 9 bases. With the DNA end fitting TRBJ2-7 better, the J assignment may be wrong. From germline, CDR1 is MNHEY and CDR2 SVGAGI. This CDR3 is built from 14 residues.

This chain connects TRBV4-3 to TRBJ1-2; tentatively, D is TRBD1 (5 bases). Trimming removed 0 bases at V and 4 bases at J, with 9 bases between. CDR3 size: 14 residues. Germline-derived CDR1 and CDR2 are LGHNA and YSLEER. The CDR3 DNA reads as TGCGCCAGCAGCCAAGATCAGGGAGGCTATGGCTACACCTTC. Translation: CASSQDQGGYGYTF.

This rearrangement joins TRBV7-9 to TRBJ1-1; D not resolved. The CDR3 has 16 amino acids. From germline, CDR1 is SEHNR and CDR2 FQNEAQ (reference sequence). V lost 0 bases and J 3 bases, leaving 14 bases between the germline ends. The DNA of the CDR3 is TGTGCCAGCAGCTTAGCGGTGGGCGTTTGGGACACTGAAGCTTTCTTT. It is translated as CASSLAVGVWDTEAFF.

The genes are TRBV19 and TRBJ2-1; a possible D gene is TRBD2 (5 bases). The V and J ends lost 7 bases and 6 bases respectively, with 16 bases between them. CDR3 length: 14 residues. Germline-derived CDR1 and CDR2 are LNHDA and SQIVND (reference sequence). CDR3 bases: TGTGCCAGTACCCCCACGAGCGGCCCCAATGAGCAGTTCTTC. Translated, it gives CASTPTSGPNEQFF.

The V and J genes are TRBV28 and TRBJ2-1, with 7 positions matching TRBD1. After removal of 2 bases from V and 6 bases from J, the junction contained 4 bases not matched to a gene. The CDR3 is 14 residues long. Germline V gene lookup returns CDR1 MDHEN and CDR2 SYDVKM. CDR3 in amino acids: CASSLDRVGNEQFF. CDR3 bases: TGTGCCAGCAGTTTAGACAGGGTGGGCAATGAGCAGTTCTTC.

This chain links TRBV7-9 with TRBJ2-3, with TRBD2 matching 8 bases. Germline V gene sequence: CDR1 SEHNR, CDR2 FQNEAQ (reference sequence). The J segment lost 0 bases and the V segment lost 5 bases, leaving 7 bases of the junction unmatched. The CDR3 totals 16 residues. CDR3 in DNA: TGTGCCAGCAGCCCGAATAGCGGGATCAGCACAGATACGCAGTATTTT. Its translation: CASSPNSGISTDTQYF.

The chain has TRBV5-6 and TRBJ2-1; 10 bases agree with TRBD1. Germline lookup yields CDR1 SGHDT and CDR2 YYEEEE. Trimming removed 7 bases from V and 8 bases from J; junction bases left unmatched: 12. The CDR3 is 15 residues long. CDR3 sequence: CASSPLTGGGDEQFF. The DNA for the CDR3 is TGTGCCAGCTCCCCATTGACAGGGGGCGGGGATGAGCAGTTCTTC.

The rearrangement links TRBV5-1 to TRBJ2-7; 8 nucleotides agree with TRBD2. CDR3 length: 14 amino acids. With V trimmed by 6 bases and J by 2 bases, 7 bases remained unmatched. Germline V gene lookup returns CDR1 SGHRS and CDR2 YFSETQ. CDR3 loop: CASTPAGAPYEQYF. The CDR3 DNA reads TGCGCCAGCACCCCAGCGGGAGCTCCCTACGAGCAGTACTTC.

This chain connects TRBV5-1 to TRBJ2-5, with 14 positions matching TRBD2. The germline gives CDR1 SGHRS, CDR2 YFSETQ. The CDR3 has 17 residues. The trim removed 0 bases at V and 2 bases at J, leaving 3 bases unmatched. The CDR3 region has the DNA TGCGCCAGCAGCTTGGGGACTAGCGGGGGGTATCAAGAGACCCAGTACTTC. Translating it yields CASSLGTSGGYQETQYF.

V and J are TRBV18 and TRBJ1-3, with D unresolved. The V end lost 3 bases, the J end lost 1 base, and 7 bases lay between the germline ends. The CDR3 runs to 14 residues. CDR1 is KGHSH and CDR2 is LQKENI in the germline V gene. The DNA for the CDR3 is TGTGCCAGCTCACCCCCGGGTTCTGGAAACACCATATATTTT. Translated: CASSPPGSGNTIYF. Together with reference TRBV18 and TRBJ1-3, the CDR3 gives the full variable domain: NAGVMQNPRHLVRRRGQEARLRCSPMKGHSHVYWYRQLPEEGLKFMVYLQKENIIDESGMPKERFSAEFPKEGPSILRIQQVVRGDSAAYFCASSPPGSGNTIYFGEGSWLTVV.

The chain is built from TRBV5-1 and TRBJ2-5; D is perhaps TRBD2 (6 bases). CDR3 length equals 15 residues. Trimming stripped 4 bases from V and 11 bases from J, with 24 bases between. CDR1 and CDR2 (germline): SGHRS, YFSETQ. CDR3: CASSAPFAQTGEQYF. The CDR3 DNA follows: TGCGCCAGCAGCGCCCCTTTCGCCCAAACGGGAGAGCAGTACTTC.

The V gene is TRBV6-5, the J gene TRBJ2-3, with D tentatively TRBD2 (5 bases). Germline values: CDR1 MNHEY, CDR2 SVGAGI. The CDR3 contains 13 residues. Trimming stripped 8 bases from V and 2 bases from J, with 11 bases between. Written as DNA, the CDR3 is TGTGCCAGCCATCAGGACTTCACAGATACGCAGTATTTT. Its protein product is CASHQDFTDTQYF.

The chain combines TRBV4-1 with TRBJ2-7; D possibly corresponds to TRBD2 (5 bases). The CDR3 contains 13 residues. V lost 1 base, J lost 7 bases, and 11 bases lay in between. CDR1 is MGHRA, CDR2 YSYEKL, per germline. CDR3 sequence (DNA): TGCGCCAGCAGCCAAGTGCCCTCGGGGGAGCAGTACTTC. This sequence encodes CASSQVPSGEQYF.